The 25 T cell receptor beta chains presented below share a single source sample, sequenced in a study of cytomegalovirus exposure and HLA in healthy donors. Both 60 Vbeta primers and 13 Jbeta primers went into the PCR. The table came from immunoSEQ multiplex PCR; TCRdb's copy has only in-frame clones and leaves some out. The table has 300,000 or so clones, about 83% seen once. Sequencing was carried out using PBMCs. The receptors shown here come from a woman in her 40s in good health and CMV-seropositive.

V is TRBV27 and J is TRBJ1-1; TRBD1 agrees at 8 bases. Germline-derived CDR1 and CDR2 are MNHEY and SMNVEV (reference sequence). Germline trimming cut 6 bases from V and 4 bases from J; bases unmatched to any gene: 7. The CDR3 has 14 residues. The CDR3 sequence is CASRTRTGPTEAFF. Written as DNA, the CDR3 is TGTGCCAGCAGGACCCGGACAGGGCCCACTGAAGCTTTCTTT.

The genes are TRBV7-2 and TRBJ2-5, with D maybe TRBD2 (7 bases). This CDR3 region has 15 residues. V was clipped by 1 base and J by 5 bases, with 14 bases between them. The germline CDR1 and CDR2 sequences are SGHTA and FQGNSA. The chain's CDR3 is CASSLVGGLGETQYF. The CDR3 nucleotides are TGTGCCAGCAGCTTAGTGGGGGGGCTGGGGGAGACCCAGTACTTC.

The V gene is TRBV6-4, the J gene TRBJ2-7, with 7 bases lining up with TRBD2. Trimming cost V 6 bases and J 4 bases; bases outside gene matches: 12. The CDR3 is 15 residues long. Germline CDR1 and CDR2: MRHNA and SNTAGT. The CDR3: CASSKSGAALYEQYF. CDR3 DNA: TGTGCCAGCAGCAAAAGCGGGGCAGCCTTGTACGAGCAGTACTTC.

The V and J genes are TRBV11-2 and TRBJ2-3, with D unresolved. CDR3 length: 14 residues. Trimming took 2 bases from V and 0 from J, leaving 6 bases between them. The germline V gene encodes CDR1 SGHAT and CDR2 FQNNGV. The CDR3, as DNA: TGTGCCAGCAGCTTAACCCGGAGCACAGATACGCAGTATTTT. Its translation: CASSLTRSTDTQYF.

The rearrangement uses TRBV30 and TRBJ2-1; no definite D call. Germline CDR1 reads GTSNPN; CDR2 reads SVGIG (reference sequence). The CDR3 runs to 13 residues. The V end lost 2 bases, the J end lost 0 bases, and 5 bases lay between the germline ends. The CDR3 sequence: CAWSSSSYNEQFF. For the CDR3, the DNA is TGTGCCTGGAGTTCGAGCTCCTACAATGAGCAGTTCTTC.

The J gene is TRBJ2-7, the V gene TRBV5-1, with 7 nucleotides matching TRBD1. V lost 5 bases and J lost 4; bases outside the gene matches: 12. The germline gives CDR1 SGHRS, CDR2 YFSETQ. CDR3 size: 15 residues. The CDR3 reads CASRITGVPVYEQYF. The CDR3 DNA reads TGCGCCAGCAGAATTACAGGGGTCCCTGTGTACGAGCAGTACTTC. The full variable domain, completed using reference TRBV5-1 and TRBJ2-7, is KAGVTQTPRYLIKTRGQQVTLSCSPISGHRSVSWYQQTPGQGLQFLFEYFSETQRNKGNFPGRFSGRQFSNSRSEMNVSTLELGDSALYLCASRITGVPVYEQYFGPGTRLTVT.

This rearrangement joins TRBV2 to TRBJ2-3; 7 positions agree with TRBD2. This CDR3 is 14 amino acids long. The germline V gene has CDR1 SNHLY and CDR2 FYNNEI. V lost 7 bases to trimming and J lost 1 base; unmatched junction nucleotides: 5. CDR3 residues: CASKGEGRTDTQYF. Written as DNA, the CDR3 is TGTGCCAGCAAAGGGGAGGGTCGCACAGATACGCAGTATTTT.

The chain combines TRBV15 with TRBJ2-5; tentative D call: TRBD2 (6 bases). The CDR3 has 14 amino acids. The germline gives CDR1 LNHNV, CDR2 YYDKDF (reference sequence). V lost 5 bases to trimming and J lost 4 bases, with 14 bases between them. CDR3 in amino acids: CATSARLVAETQYF. The CDR3, as DNA: TGTGCCACCAGCGCTCGACTAGTAGCAGAGACCCAGTACTTC.

A single count supports this clone. The chain carries TRBV11-1 and TRBJ2-7, with 10 bases identical to TRBD1. J lost 6 bases, V lost 10 bases, and 9 bases had no gene match. Germline assignment: CDR1 SGHAT and CDR2 FQDESV (reference sequence). There are 13 residues in the CDR3. The CDR3, as DNA: TGTGCCACCGCCCAGACAGGGGGCGGCGAGCAGTACTTC. It encodes CATAQTGGGEQYF.

This clone turned up a few times. This rearrangement joins TRBV9 to TRBJ1-3; the match to TRBD1 covers 11 bases. J gave up 8 bases and V 8 bases, and 9 bases lay outside the gene matches. CDR3 size: 14 residues. Germline CDR1 is SGDLS and CDR2 is YYNGEE. The DNA of the CDR3 is TGTGCCAGAAAGGACAGGGGGCCATCAGACACCATATATTTT. It translates to CARKDRGPSDTIYF. The full variable domain, with the rest looked up from reference TRBV9 and TRBJ1-3, is DSGVTQTPKHLITATGQRVTLRCSPRSGDLSVYWYQQSLDQGLQFLIQYYNGEERAKGNILERFSAQQFPDLHSELNLSSLELGDSALYFCARKDRGPSDTIYFGEGSWLTVV.

V and J are TRBV2 and TRBJ1-4; D unclear. Germline loops: CDR1 SNHLY, CDR2 FYNNEI. This CDR3 region has 14 residues. The V end was cut by 11 bases, the J end by 7 bases, with 20 bases between. CDR3 DNA sequence: TGTGCCGGAGGAGAGGCCGGGTTCGGTGAAAAACTGTTTTTT. This translates into CAGGEAGFGEKLFF.

The chain uses TRBV5-1 and TRBJ1-2; D is unresolved. CDR3 size: 14 residues. CDR1 is SGHRS, CDR2 YFSETQ, per germline. Trimming cost V 0 bases and J 8 bases, with 14 bases left between them. CDR3 residues: CASSLEWQAQGYTF. The CDR3 DNA reads as TGCGCCAGCAGCTTGGAATGGCAAGCACAGGGCTACACCTTC.

The sample holds a few counts of this clone. The chain uses TRBV19 and TRBJ2-1; 8 nucleotides line up with TRBD2. Germline V gene lookup returns CDR1 LNHDA and CDR2 SQIVND (reference sequence). CDR3 length: 14 residues. V lost 3 bases and J lost 9; bases outside the gene matches: 7. The CDR3 coding sequence is TGTGCCAGTAGTATCGGGAGCGGGAGTCGTGAGCAGTTCTTC. This gives the protein CASSIGSGSREQFF.

This chain links TRBV6-6 with TRBJ1-1; TRBD1 aligns across 9 bases. V shed 5 bases, J shed 1 base, and the junction held 8 bases outside the gene matches. The CDR3 has 16 amino acids. Germline assignment: CDR1 MNHNY and CDR2 SVGAGI (reference sequence). Here the CDR3 DNA reads TGTGCCAGCAGTCCTAGGTCGGGACAGGGGAACACTGAAGCTTTCTTT. It yields the protein CASSPRSGQGNTEAFF.

The V call is TRBV30, the J call TRBJ2-1; D unclear. With 4 bases removed from V and 7 bases from J, the gap between germline ends came to 8 bases. The CDR3 has 11 residues. The germline CDR1 and CDR2 sequences are GTSNPN and SVGIG (reference sequence). In DNA, the CDR3 is TGTGCCTGGACTGGTCGGAATGAGCAGTTCTTC. Translating gives CAWTGRNEQFF.

This clone was seen only a few times. The chain recombines TRBV7-2 with TRBJ2-7; 8 bases align to TRBD1. This CDR3 has 15 residues. Germline assignment: CDR1 SGHTA and CDR2 FQGNSA. J was trimmed by 0 bases and V by 5 bases; bases with no gene match: 6. The DNA of the CDR3 is TGTGCCAGCAGCGAAGACAGGGGTGACTCCTACGAGCAGTACTTC. Translated, it gives CASSEDRGDSYEQYF.

V gene TRBV6-5 combines with J gene TRBJ2-7; 9 nucleotides match TRBD1. The trim removed 5 bases at V and 0 bases at J, leaving 5 bases unmatched. The germline V gene encodes CDR1 MNHEY and CDR2 SVGAGI. The CDR3 runs 15 residues. The DNA for the CDR3 is TGTGCCAGCAGTCGGGACAGGGCTGTCTCCTACGAGCAGTACTTC. Amino acids: CASSRDRAVSYEQYF.

The rearrangement uses TRBV7-2 and TRBJ1-3; D is unresolved. This CDR3 region has 15 residues. CDR1 SGHTA and CDR2 FQGNSA come from the germline V gene. V was pared by 4 bases and J by 0 bases, with 10 bases between. The DNA for the CDR3 is TGTGCCAGCAGCTCAGCCGGGTCCTCTGGAAACACCATATATTTT. It yields the protein CASSSAGSSGNTIYF.

This rearrangement joins TRBV7-3 to TRBJ1-2; D remains unclear. The V end was cut by 8 bases, the J end by 8 bases, with 18 bases between. CDR1 is SGHTA, CDR2 FQGTGA, per germline. This CDR3 is built from 13 residues. DNA of the CDR3: TGTGCCAGCGCCGCGGCATCCCTCGGAGGCTACACCTTC. It translates to CASAAASLGGYTF. Full variable domain (remainder filled in from reference TRBV7-3 and TRBJ1-2): GAGVSQTPSNKVTEKGKYVELRCDPISGHTALYWYRQSLGQGPEFLIYFQGTGAADDSGLPNDRFFAVRPEGSVSTLKIQRTERGDSAVYLCASAAASLGGYTFGSGTRLTVV.

The rearrangement joins TRBV6-5 to TRBJ2-5, with D maybe TRBD1 (6 bases). The CDR3 contains 14 residues. The V gene's germline CDR1 is MNHEY and CDR2 SVGAGI. The germline V and J ends were trimmed by 0 bases and 5 bases, with 10 bases remaining between them. In DNA, the CDR3 is TGTGCCAGCAGTTACTCCAGAAGGGGGGAGACCCAGTACTTC. It yields the protein CASSYSRRGETQYF.

The rearrangement uses TRBV11-2 and TRBJ2-1, with 10 nucleotides matching TRBD1. CDR1 and CDR2 from the germline V gene are SGHAT and FQNNGV. The CDR3 has 15 amino acids. V dropped 5 bases and J dropped 3; count of bases not matched to a gene: 4. This CDR3 reads CASSRQGANYNEQFF. The CDR3 coding sequence is TGTGCCAGCAGCCGACAGGGGGCGAACTACAATGAGCAGTTCTTC.

V and J are TRBV7-8 and TRBJ1-1; TRBD1 might be the D (5 bases). There are 12 residues in the CDR3. Germline CDR1 is SGHVS and CDR2 is FQNEAQ. V gave up 6 bases and J gave up 1 base, with 6 bases separating them. The CDR3 protein is CASRGANTEAFF. CDR3 nucleotides: TGTGCCAGCAGAGGGGCGAACACTGAAGCTTTCTTT. The full variable domain, completed using reference TRBV7-8 and TRBJ1-1, is GAGVSQSPRYKVAKRGQDVALRCDPISGHVSLFWYQQALGQGPEFLTYFQNEAQLDKSGLPSDRFFAERPEGSVSTLKIQRTQQEDSAVYLCASRGANTEAFFGQGTRLTVV.

J is TRBJ1-2 and V is TRBV25-1, with no clear D. The length of the CDR3 is 13 residues. Germline V gene data show CDR1 as MGHDK and CDR2 as SYGVNS. The V end lost 5 bases, the J end lost 4 bases, and 11 bases lay between the germline ends. The DNA of the CDR3 is TGTGCCAGCAGTCCCGGGGTTTTCTATGGCTACACCTTC. It translates to CASSPGVFYGYTF.

CDR3 sequence (DNA): TGTGCCATTACGCTTCTCGCCGGGACTAGCGGTTCAGATACGCAGTATTTT. This codes for CAITLLAGTSGSDTQYF. This chain links TRBV21-1 with TRBJ2-3; TRBD2 is the table's D call and was not checked against the DNA. TRBV21-1 is an annotated pseudogene. The CDR3 consists of 17 residues.

The DNA of the CDR3 is TGTGCCAGCAGCGTATCTAGCGGGATTTGGACAGATACGCAGTATTTT. This translates into CASSVSSGIWTDTQYF. This chain connects TRBV9 to TRBJ2-3; 9 bases align to TRBD2. Germline lookup yields CDR1 SGDLS and CDR2 YYNGEE. There are 16 residues in the CDR3. V shed 1 base, J shed 3 bases, and the junction held 6 bases outside the gene matches.